This TCR beta chain was retrieved from a study of cytomegalovirus exposure and HLA in healthy donors. The CDR3 loop spans 13 amino acids. The germline V and J ends were trimmed by 6 bases and 1 base, with 9 bases remaining between them. Germline V gene lookup returns CDR1 KGHSH and CDR2 LQKENI. Primers included in the PCR were 60 Vbeta and 13 Jbeta primers. TCRdb's table, derived via immunoSEQ multiplex PCR, lists solely in-frame clones and lacks some. The sample has about 160,000 clones; roughly 80% are singletons. The sequence derives from a male donor in good health and CMV-seropositive. The chain recombines TRBV18 with TRBJ1-1, with unresolved D. The specimen was PBMCs. The chain's CDR3 is CASSIIGNTEAFF. DNA of the CDR3: TGTGCCAGCTCGATAATCGGGAACACTGAAGCTTTCTTT.